The present entry profiles one T cell receptor (beta chain) with its context. Its specificity is not known. These data belong to a study of T cells expressing NK-cell markers. The germline gives CDR1 LGHNA, CDR2 YNFKEQ. The CDR3 consists of 14 residues. From the 5' RACE reads, TCRdb lists one entry per CDR3 protein and no DNA. The sample includes some 340,000 distinct CDR3 sequences. Study-wide points: As a fraction of CD8+ T cells, dominant NKG2C+ clonotypes reached roughly 1.0-7.5% in about six donors.

The V gene is TRBV4-2, the J gene TRBJ2-3. The specimen was blood T cells: a sorted CD56 or NKG2C T cell subset, CD4+ or CD8+ T cells, or bulk PBMC T cells (not recorded which). The clonotype comes from a man aged 18 to 70 in good health. This CDR3 reads CASSQGFSTDTQYF.